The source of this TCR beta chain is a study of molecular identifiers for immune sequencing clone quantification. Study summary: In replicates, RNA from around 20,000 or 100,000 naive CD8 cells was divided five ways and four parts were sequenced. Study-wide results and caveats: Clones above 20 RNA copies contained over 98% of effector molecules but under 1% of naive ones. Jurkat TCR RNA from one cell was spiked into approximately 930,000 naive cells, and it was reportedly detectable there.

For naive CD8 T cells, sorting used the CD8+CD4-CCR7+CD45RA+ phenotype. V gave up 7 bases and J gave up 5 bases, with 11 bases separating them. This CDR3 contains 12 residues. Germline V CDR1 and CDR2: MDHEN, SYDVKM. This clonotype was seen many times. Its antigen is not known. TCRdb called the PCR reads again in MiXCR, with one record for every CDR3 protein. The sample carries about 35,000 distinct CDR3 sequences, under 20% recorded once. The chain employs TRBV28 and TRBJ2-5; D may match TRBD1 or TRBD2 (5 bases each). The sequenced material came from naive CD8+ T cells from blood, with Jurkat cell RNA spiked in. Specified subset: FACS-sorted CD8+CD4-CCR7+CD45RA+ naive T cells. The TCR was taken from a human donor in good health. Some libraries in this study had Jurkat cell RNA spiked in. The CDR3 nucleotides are TGTGCCAGCAAGAGGGGTCAGGAGACCCAGTACTTC. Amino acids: CASKRGQETQYF. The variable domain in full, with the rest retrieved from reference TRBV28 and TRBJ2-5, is DVKVTQSSRYLVKRTGEKVFLECVQDMDHENMFWYRQDPGLGLRLIYFSYDVKMKEKGDIPEGYSVSREKKERFSLILESASTNQTSMYLCASKRGQETQYFGPGTRLLVL.